This is a list of T cell receptor beta chains from one sample in a study of T-cell reconstitution after alpha-beta-depleted transplantation in children. TCRdb itself ran the PCR reads through MiXCR, one entry per CDR3 protein. The table records fewer than 400,000 distinct CDR3 sequences, around 20% of them present only once. Sample: PBMCs, mostly from graft donor cells, taken 180 days after TCRalphabeta/CD19-depleted stem cell transplant. These receptors originate from a male patient younger than 18 who had a stem cell transplant for acute lymphoblastic leukemia, so the T cells may come from the graft donor. Both conserved end residues are part of each CDR3. Each record gives: CDR3 protein, CDR3 DNA, D gene, J gene, V gene, clone size. A D gene is named only where the DNA matches it firmly. Expanded clones get a size class; other rows say once, few or many, or leave the size out.

CDR3: CASSLVVRVGYTF
DNA: TGTGCCAGCAGCTTAGTGGTCAGGGTCGGCTACACCTTC
D: .
J: TRBJ1-2
V: TRBV7-9
size: few

CDR3: CASVHGPFRDRGSLWYYEQYF
DNA: TGCGCCAGCGTCCACGGCCCATTCCGGGACAGGGGGAGCTTGTGGTACTACGAGCAGTACTTC
D: TRBD1
J: TRBJ2-7
V: TRBV5-1
size: .

CDR3: CASSVSSYEQYF
DNA: TGTGCCAGCAGCGTGAGCTCCTACGAGCAGTACTTC
D: .
J: TRBJ2-7
V: TRBV2
size: .

CDR3: CASSKVPENTEAFF
DNA: TGTGCCAGCAGCAAAGTCCCCGAGAACACTGAAGCTTTCTTT
D: .
J: TRBJ1-1
V: TRBV21-1
size: .

CDR3: CASSPSRVGRASISYNEQFF
DNA: TGTGCCAGCAGCCCGTCAAGGGTGGGAAGGGCCAGTATCTCCTACAATGAGCAGTTCTTC
D: .
J: TRBJ2-1
V: TRBV4-2
size: .

CDR3: CASSLIGTVSDYEQYF
DNA: TGTGCCAGCAGCTTGATAGGGACCGTATCAGACTACGAGCAGTACTTC
D: .
J: TRBJ2-7
V: TRBV5-6
size: .

CDR3: CASSFPPTGKQFF
DNA: TGTGCCAGCAGCTTCCCCCCGACAGGGAAACAGTTCTTC
D: TRBD1
J: TRBJ2-1
V: TRBV7-3
size: .

CDR3: CASSFGLAGDPPYEQYF
DNA: TGCGCCAGCAGCTTTGGACTAGCGGGAGATCCGCCTTACGAGCAGTACTTC
D: TRBD2
J: TRBJ2-7
V: TRBV5-1
size: .

CDR3: CASSLSVGTNYGYTF
DNA: TGTGCCAGCAGTTTATCAGTGGGGACAAACTATGGCTACACCTTC
D: .
J: TRBJ1-2
V: TRBV27
size: .

CDR3: CASSLVGTVTDTQYF
DNA: TGTGCCAGCAGCTTAGTAGGCACAGTCACAGATACGCAGTATTTT
D: .
J: TRBJ2-3
V: TRBV7-9
size: few

CDR3: CASSPDRVSGELFF
DNA: TGTGCCAGCAGCCCTGACAGGGTGTCCGGGGAGCTGTTTTTT
D: TRBD1
J: TRBJ2-2
V: TRBV12-3/TRBV12-4
size: .

CDR3: CASSVEVATHNEQFF
DNA: TGTGCCAGCAGCGTAGAGGTAGCGACCCACAATGAGCAGTTCTTC
D: .
J: TRBJ2-1
V: TRBV9
size: .

CDR3: CASRNRWGASGTYEQYF
DNA: TGTGCCAGCAGAAACCGATGGGGGGCTAGCGGGACCTACGAGCAGTACTTC
D: TRBD2
J: TRBJ2-7
V: TRBV12-3/TRBV12-4
size: few

CDR3: CASSLSSPGDEQFF
DNA: TGTGCCAGCAGCTTGTCCTCCCCCGGGGATGAGCAGTTCTTC
D: .
J: TRBJ2-1
V: TRBV7-2
size: few

CDR3: CASSLRWGAQMNTEAFF
DNA: TGTGCCAGCAGCTTAAGGTGGGGGGCGCAGATGAACACTGAAGCTTTCTTT
D: .
J: TRBJ1-1
V: TRBV7-8
size: .

CDR3: CASSERTGVNSPLHF
DNA: TGCGCCAGCAGCGAGCGGACAGGGGTTAATTCACCCCTCCACTTT
D: TRBD1
J: TRBJ1-6
V: TRBV5-1
size: .

CDR3: CASSLRTGASYGYTF
DNA: TGTGCCAGTAGTCTGCGGACAGGGGCTTCCTATGGCTACACCTTC
D: TRBD1
J: TRBJ1-2
V: TRBV19
size: .

CDR3: CSVEDRRLAVSYEQYF
DNA: TGCAGCGTTGAAGATCGGCGACTAGCGGTTTCCTACGAGCAGTACTTC
D: TRBD2
J: TRBJ2-7
V: TRBV29-1
size: .

CDR3: CASGGSFTDTQYF
DNA: TGTGCCAGCGGGGGGAGTTTCACAGATACGCAGTATTTT
D: .
J: TRBJ2-3
V: TRBV28
size: .

CDR3: CASSQPGTLSGNTIYF
DNA: TGTGCCAGCAGCCAACCCGGGACACTCTCTGGAAACACCATATATTTT
D: .
J: TRBJ1-3
V: TRBV14
size: few

CDR3: CASSSRDRGAYEQYF
DNA: TGTGCCAGCAGCTCCCGGGACAGGGGAGCCTACGAGCAGTACTTC
D: TRBD1
J: TRBJ2-7
V: TRBV7-2
size: .

CDR3: CASSQNSPLHF
DNA: TGTGCCAGCAGCCAAAACTCACCCCTCCACTTT
D: .
J: TRBJ1-6
V: TRBV14
size: .

CDR3: CATRSGTSEQETQYF
DNA: TGTGCCACCCGATCCGGGACTAGCGAACAAGAGACCCAGTACTTC
D: TRBD2
J: TRBJ2-5
V: TRBV12-3/TRBV12-4
size: .

CDR3: CSARSYSNQPQHF
DNA: TGCAGTGCGCGGAGTTATAGCAATCAGCCCCAGCATTTT
D: .
J: TRBJ1-5
V: TRBV20-1
size: few

CDR3: CASSQPLAGGPRFF
DNA: TGTGCCAGCAGTCAACCCCTAGCGGGGGGGCCGCGGTTCTTC
D: TRBD2
J: TRBJ2-1
V: TRBV12-3/TRBV12-4
size: .

CDR3: CATDRGGSTDTQYF
DNA: TGTGCCACCGACAGGGGAGGAAGCACAGATACGCAGTATTTT
D: TRBD1
J: TRBJ2-3
V: TRBV12-3/TRBV12-4
size: .

CDR3: CASSSHRGTGSYEQYF
DNA: TGCGCCAGCAGCTCCCATCGAGGGACAGGGTCCTACGAGCAGTACTTC
D: TRBD1
J: TRBJ2-7
V: TRBV5-1
size: .

CDR3: CASSRARVEDTQYF
DNA: TGTGCCAGCAGCCGGGCCAGGGTGGAAGATACGCAGTATTTT
D: .
J: TRBJ2-3
V: TRBV6-1
size: few

CDR3: CASSLLGHTQYF
DNA: TGTGCCAGCAGTTTACTGGGTCATACGCAGTATTTT
D: .
J: TRBJ2-3
V: TRBV12-3/TRBV12-4
size: .

CDR3: CATSRVYEQYF
DNA: TGTGCCACCAGCAGAGTCTACGAGCAGTACTTC
D: .
J: TRBJ2-7
V: TRBV15
size: .

CDR3: CASSEASRNNEQFF
DNA: TGTGCCAGCAGTGAAGCCAGCAGGAACAATGAGCAGTTCTTC
D: .
J: TRBJ2-1
V: TRBV6-1
size: .

CDR3: CASSSAGVPTGELFF
DNA: TGTGCCAGCAGTTCTGCGGGAGTTCCCACCGGGGAGCTGTTTTTT
D: TRBD2
J: TRBJ2-2
V: TRBV12-3/TRBV12-4
size: few

CDR3: CASSPRTGRNQPQHF
DNA: TGTGCCAGCAGTCCGCGGACAGGGCGCAATCAGCCCCAGCATTTT
D: TRBD1
J: TRBJ1-5
V: TRBV12-3/TRBV12-4
size: .

CDR3: CASRAYRASTDTQYF
DNA: TGTGCCAGTAGGGCTTACAGGGCCAGCACAGATACGCAGTATTTT
D: .
J: TRBJ2-3
V: TRBV19
size: once

CDR3: CASSLTQGTKLFF
DNA: TGTGCCAGCAGCCTCACTCAAGGGACGAAACTGTTTTTT
D: .
J: TRBJ1-4
V: TRBV7-3
size: .

CDR3: CASSQDFLAGDEQFF
DNA: TGCGCCAGCAGCCAAGATTTCCTAGCGGGAGATGAGCAGTTCTTC
D: TRBD2
J: TRBJ2-1
V: TRBV4-1
size: .

CDR3: CASSLRRLLGADTQYF
DNA: TGCGCCAGCAGCTTGCGTCGGCTTCTCGGCGCAGATACGCAGTATTTT
D: .
J: TRBJ2-3
V: TRBV5-1
size: few

CDR3: CASSLVLRGSYNEQFF
DNA: TGTGCCAGCAGCTTAGTTCTTCGCGGGAGCTACAATGAGCAGTTCTTC
D: TRBD2
J: TRBJ2-1
V: TRBV7-9
size: few

CDR3: CASSVGLAGVYEQYF
DNA: TGTGCCAGCAGCGTAGGGCTAGCGGGAGTCTACGAGCAGTACTTC
D: TRBD2
J: TRBJ2-7
V: TRBV9
size: few

CDR3: CASSQIRTVKAFF
DNA: TGCGCCAGCAGCCAAATCAGGACAGTAAAAGCTTTCTTT
D: .
J: TRBJ1-1
V: TRBV4-1
size: .

CDR3: CASSSVSGELFF
DNA: TGTGCCAGCAGTTCGGTGTCCGGGGAGCTGTTTTTT
D: .
J: TRBJ2-2
V: TRBV7-7
size: few

CDR3: CSARLAPDTGELFF
DNA: TGCAGTGCTAGACTAGCTCCCGACACCGGGGAGCTGTTTTTT
D: .
J: TRBJ2-2
V: TRBV20-1
size: few

CDR3: CASSPPGQGEGETQYF
DNA: TGTGCCAGCAGTCCTCCGGGACAGGGGGAAGGAGAGACCCAGTACTTC
D: TRBD1
J: TRBJ2-5
V: TRBV12-3/TRBV12-4
size: .

CDR3: CSATQVLGEQYF
DNA: TGCAGTGCTACCCAAGTGCTGGGCGAGCAGTACTTC
D: .
J: TRBJ2-7
V: TRBV20-1
size: .

CDR3: CASSLTRGVEQYF
DNA: TGCGCCAGCAGCCTCACGCGGGGAGTCGAGCAGTACTTC
D: .
J: TRBJ2-7
V: TRBV5-1
size: few

CDR3: CASRKPRNQPQHF
DNA: TGCGCCAGCAGGAAACCACGAAATCAGCCCCAGCATTTT
D: .
J: TRBJ1-5
V: TRBV5-1
size: few

CDR3: CASSLVSGFYGYTF
DNA: TGCGCCAGCAGCTTGGTGTCTGGGTTCTATGGCTACACCTTC
D: .
J: TRBJ1-2
V: TRBV5-1
size: .

CDR3: CASSPPRPGGIDSPLHF
DNA: TGCGCCAGCAGCCCCCCCCGGCCAGGGGGCATTGATTCACCCCTCCACTTT
D: TRBD1
J: TRBJ1-6
V: TRBV4-1
size: .

CDR3: CAISPTGHSYNSPLHF
DNA: TGTGCCATCAGTCCGACAGGCCACTCCTATAATTCACCCCTCCACTTT
D: .
J: TRBJ1-6
V: TRBV10-3
size: .

CDR3: CASSDRQAF
DNA: TGTGCCAGCAGCGACCGACAGGCCTTC
D: .
J: TRBJ1-2
V: TRBV5-8
size: .

CDR3: CASSLVVGYEQSF
DNA: TGCGCCAGCAGCTTGGTGGTGGGCTACGAGCAGTCCTTC
D: .
J: TRBJ2-7
V: TRBV5-1
size: .

CDR3: CSASSLAISYNEQFF
DNA: TGCAGTGCTAGTAGCCTAGCGATTTCCTACAATGAGCAGTTCTTC
D: .
J: TRBJ2-1
V: TRBV20-1
size: few

CDR3: CSAQSRASSTDTQYF
DNA: TGCAGTGCTCAAAGCAGGGCCTCTAGCACAGATACGCAGTATTTT
D: .
J: TRBJ2-3
V: TRBV20-1
size: .

CDR3: CASSSAGGRDNEQFF
DNA: TGTGCCAGCAGCTCCGCTGGCGGGAGGGACAATGAGCAGTTCTTC
D: TRBD2
J: TRBJ2-1
V: TRBV7-8
size: .

CDR3: CASSSIIPGGVGYEQYF
DNA: TGTGCCAGCAGTTCGATTATTCCCGGGGGAGTCGGTTACGAGCAGTACTTC
D: .
J: TRBJ2-7
V: TRBV28
size: few